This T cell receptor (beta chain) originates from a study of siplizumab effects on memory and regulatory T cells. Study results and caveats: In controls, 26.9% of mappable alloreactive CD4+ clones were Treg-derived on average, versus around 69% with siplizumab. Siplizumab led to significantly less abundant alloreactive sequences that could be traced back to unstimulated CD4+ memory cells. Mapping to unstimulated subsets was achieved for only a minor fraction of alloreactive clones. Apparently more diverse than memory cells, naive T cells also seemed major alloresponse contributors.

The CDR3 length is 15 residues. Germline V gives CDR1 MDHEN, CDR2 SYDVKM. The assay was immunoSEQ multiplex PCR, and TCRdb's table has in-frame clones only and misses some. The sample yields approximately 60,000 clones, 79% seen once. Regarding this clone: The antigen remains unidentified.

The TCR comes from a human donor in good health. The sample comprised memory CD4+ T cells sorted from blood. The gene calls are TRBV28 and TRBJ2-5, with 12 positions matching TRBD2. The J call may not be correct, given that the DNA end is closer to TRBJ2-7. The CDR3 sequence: CASSPGLAGTYEQYF. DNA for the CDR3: TGTGCCAGCAGTCCTGGACTAGCGGGGACCTACGAGCAGTACTTC.